The rows below give T cell receptor beta chains drawn from one sample of a study of control samples from healthy donors and cancer patients. Produced via immunoSEQ multiplex PCR; TCRdb's table is partial and in-frame only. Counted here are 90,000 to 100,000 clones, approximately 81% occurring once; the ten biggest clones make up about 10%. The sequenced sample was blood. The receptors here all came from a young woman in good health. Each CDR3 is given with its conserved first and last residue. Each record gives: CDR3 DNA, CDR3 protein, D gene, V gene, clone size, CDR3 length, J gene. D genes are given only for firm matches. Expanded clones are given a class, and other clones once, few, many or no size at all.

DNA: TGTGCCAGCAGCTTGTGGCAGGGGAATGAGCAGTTCTTC
CDR3: CASSLWQGNEQFF
D: -
V: TRBV5-6
size: once
length: 13
J: TRBJ2-1

DNA: TGTGCCAGTTCTCAGATCACAGGTGGGAACACCGGGGAGCTGTTTTTT
CDR3: CASSQITGGNTGELFF
D: -
V: TRBV25-1
size: -
length: 16
J: TRBJ2-2

DNA: TGTGCCAGCAGCACCACACCGACAGGGGGCTTTACGGGCTACACCTTC
CDR3: CASSTTPTGGFTGYTF
D: TRBD1
V: TRBV5-5
size: -
length: 16
J: TRBJ1-2

DNA: TGCAGCGCAAATACAGGGCGTTTTACTGAAGCTTTCTTT
CDR3: CSANTGRFTEAFF
D: -
V: TRBV29-1
size: -
length: 13
J: TRBJ1-1

DNA: TGTGCCAGCAGTGGGAACAGGGGAAGCTCCTACAATGAGCAGTTCTTC
CDR3: CASSGNRGSSYNEQFF
D: TRBD1
V: TRBV5-4
size: -
length: 16
J: TRBJ2-1

DNA: TGTGCCAGCAGCTTGGGGACCTCCTCTGGAAACACCATATATTTT
CDR3: CASSLGTSSGNTIYF
D: -
V: TRBV9
size: -
length: 15
J: TRBJ1-3

DNA: TGTGCCAGCAGCGCCCTAGACAGAACCTACGAGCAGTACTTC
CDR3: CASSALDRTYEQYF
D: -
V: TRBV21-1
size: once
length: 14
J: TRBJ2-7

DNA: TGTGCCAGTAAGATTAGGACTAGCGGGGGGCGCAATGAGCAGTTCTTC
CDR3: CASKIRTSGGRNEQFF
D: TRBD2
V: TRBV19
size: -
length: 16
J: TRBJ2-1

DNA: TGTGCCAGCAGCCTAATCGCGACTAGCGGGGGGGTAATTAATGAGCAGTTCTTC
CDR3: CASSLIATSGGVINEQFF
D: TRBD2
V: TRBV7-7
size: -
length: 18
J: TRBJ2-1

DNA: TGTGCCAGCAGCGTAGCTCCTTACAACGAGCAGTACTTC
CDR3: CASSVAPYNEQYF
D: -
V: TRBV9
size: -
length: 13
J: TRBJ2-7

DNA: TGCGCCAGCAGCTTGGGGACAGGGGGTGCCACCGGGGAGCTGTTTTTT
CDR3: CASSLGTGGATGELFF
D: TRBD1
V: TRBV5-1
size: -
length: 16
J: TRBJ2-2

DNA: TGTGCCACCAGCAGAGGAGGGTACATCCAAGAGACCCAGTACTTC
CDR3: CATSRGGYIQETQYF
D: -
V: TRBV15
size: -
length: 15
J: TRBJ2-5